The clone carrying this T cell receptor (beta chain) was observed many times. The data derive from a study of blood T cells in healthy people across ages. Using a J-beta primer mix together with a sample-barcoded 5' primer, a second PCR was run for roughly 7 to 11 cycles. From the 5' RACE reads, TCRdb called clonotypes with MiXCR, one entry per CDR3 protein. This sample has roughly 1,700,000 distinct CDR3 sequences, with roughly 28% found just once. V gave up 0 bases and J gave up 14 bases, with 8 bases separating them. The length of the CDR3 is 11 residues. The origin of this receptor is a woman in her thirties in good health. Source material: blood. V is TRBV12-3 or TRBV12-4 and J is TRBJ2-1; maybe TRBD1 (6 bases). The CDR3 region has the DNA TGTGCCAGCAGTTTAGCAGGGGGAGAGTTCTTC. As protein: CASSLAGGEFF.